This T cell receptor (beta chain) was identified in a study of blood T cell repertoires in COVID-19. Germline trimming cut 7 bases from V and 0 bases from J; bases unmatched to any gene: 5. The CDR3 consists of 14 residues. Germline-derived CDR1 and CDR2 are SGHRS and YFSETQ. TCRdb's copy holds only in-frame clones and misses some; the assay was immunoSEQ multiplex PCR. The table has some 200,000 clones, around 94% seen once. This clone was seen once. The sample consisted of peripheral blood. The source is a man between 25 and 39 years old with COVID-19, enrolled during active disease. The V call is TRBV5-1, the J call TRBJ1-1, with TRBD1 identical over 8 bases. The CDR3 loop is CASSTGEMNTEAFF. The CDR3 DNA is TGCGCCAGCTCGACAGGGGAAATGAACACTGAAGCTTTCTTT.